This record concerns one TCR beta chain sequence. Per the authors' pipeline: Reference gene primer amplification gave nucleated cell count estimates. Profiled with immunoSEQ multiplex PCR; TCRdb holds only in-frame clones, not every one. V and J calls and clone size are as listed in that table; D and trimming were resolved from the DNA. In the table there are tens of thousands of clones, approximately 78% of which are singletons. The germline V gene encodes CDR1 SGHNT and CDR2 YYREEE (reference sequence). The CDR3 runs 15 residues. V was clipped by 4 bases and J by 5 bases; unmatched bases: 3. The data derive from a study of blood T cell repertoires in COVID-19. For the study at large: Specimens from acute and convalescent COVID-19 originated in the United States, Italy and Spain. T cells, B-cell-depleted T cells, or PBMCs supplied cDNA or gDNA.

The receptor's source is a man aged 50 to 60 with active or convalescent COVID-19. The V gene is TRBV5-4, the J gene TRBJ2-5; TRBD2 aligns across 15 bases. Specimen: peripheral blood. The CDR3 spells CASSIGTSGRETQYF. CDR3 nucleotides: TGTGCCAGCAGCATAGGGACTAGCGGGAGGGAGACCCAGTACTTC.